This TCR beta chain originates from a study of blood T cell repertoires in COVID-19. Sequenced by immunoSEQ multiplex PCR; TCRdb stores in-frame clones only, minus some. Among about 290,000 clones listed, 75% to 90% were seen once. Participants came from roughly 23 US areas, aged roughly 18 to 89 years. Cohort allocation depended upon clinical history that participants reported. Unmatched junction bases numbered 8, after V lost 3 bases and J lost 2 bases. Germline V gene lookup returns CDR1 GTSNPN and CDR2 SVGIG (reference sequence). The CDR3 is made up of 16 amino acids. The clonotype originates from a woman aged 40 to 49 who had recovered from COVID-19. The chain links TRBV30 to TRBJ2-3, with 10 bases lining up with TRBD2. The sequenced material came from PBMCs or T cells enriched from blood (not recorded which). CDR3 region: CAWSERTSGITDTQYF. DNA of the CDR3: TGTGCCTGGAGCGAGAGGACTAGCGGAATCACAGATACGCAGTATTTT.